A single sample gave rise to the 4 T cell receptor beta chains below, sequenced in a study of a mutant IDH1 vaccine in newly diagnosed glioma. The data were produced by immunoSEQ multiplex PCR, yet TCRdb's version contains in-frame clones alone and is incomplete. In the table there are more than 10,000 clones, 80% to 90% of which are singletons. What these receptors recognize is not known. Noted time point: week 5, during vaccination. Each dose of the vaccine consisted of 300 ug of mutant IDH1 20-mer peptide, with topical imiquimod. The material was PBMCs, obtained from a glioma patient whose treatment included an IDH1 peptide vaccine. These receptors were obtained from a middle-aged woman with glioma. Some clones in this sample may be carry-over from other donors' samples.

The chain carries TRBV7-9 and TRBJ2-5; tentatively, D is TRBD2 (6 bases). Germline CDR1 reads SEHNR; CDR2 reads FQNEAQ (reference sequence). Trimming removed 2 bases from V and 8 bases from J, with 15 bases in between. This CDR3 is built from 14 residues. CDR3 loop: CASSLSYGGHTQYF. Here the CDR3 DNA reads TGTGCCAGCAGCTTATCATACGGAGGGCACACCCAGTACTTC. The entire variable domain, with the rest obtained from reference TRBV7-9 and TRBJ2-5, is as follows: DTGVSQNPRHKITKRGQNVTFRCDPISEHNRLYWYRQTLGQGPEFLTYFQNEAQLEKSRLLSDRFSAERPKGSFSTLEIQRTEQGDSAMYLCASSLSYGGHTQYFGPGTRLLVL.

The chain uses TRBV6-5 and TRBJ1-1; weak D call: TRBD1 (5 bases). The CDR3 runs 11 residues. V dropped 2 bases and J dropped 12 bases, with 10 bases sitting between them. CDR1 is MNHEY, CDR2 SVGAGI, per germline. The CDR3: CASSYRGLTFF. The DNA of the CDR3 is TGTGCCAGCAGTTACAGGGGACTAACTTTCTTT.

This chain's CDR3 is CASSPSGTSVYEQYF. In DNA, the CDR3 is TGTGCCAGCAGCCCATCCGGGACTAGCGTATACGAGCAGTACTTC. The V and J genes are TRBV11-2 and TRBJ2-7; 10 nucleotides line up with TRBD2. CDR3 size: 15 residues. Germline V gene lookup returns CDR1 SGHAT and CDR2 FQNNGV. The V segment lost 5 bases and the J segment 4 bases; nucleotides outside the gene matches: 8.

The chain recombines TRBV5-1 with TRBJ1-2; D perhaps matches TRBD1 (6 bases). The germline gives CDR1 SGHRS, CDR2 YFSETQ. The CDR3 length is 17 residues. V shed 0 bases and J shed 6 bases, with 21 bases lying between them. For the CDR3, the DNA is TGCGCCAGCAGCTTGGCCGCCTACGGACAGAAAAAGGATGGCTACACCTTC. Residues: CASSLAAYGQKKDGYTF.